The sequence of this T cell receptor beta chain was determined in a study of CD8 T cells in ankylosing spondylitis. Study-wide findings and caveats: With a CD8+ phenotype, disease-linked clones were relatively rare in peripheral blood. Several highly homologous variants made up a TCR beta motif, and this motif appeared characteristic of ankylosing spondylitis blood. Significant enrichment of disease-linked clones was reportedly seen in matched ankylosing spondylitis synovial fluid. Prior work had noted some motif variants in reactive arthritis blood and synovial fluid.

This clonotype has only a few counts. The antigen remains unidentified. The authors made TCR beta libraries by quantitative 5'-RACE with molecular barcodes. A single record per CDR3 protein comes from TCRdb applying MiXCR to the 5' RACE reads. The repertoire includes some 400,000 distinct CDR3 sequences, around 24% of them detected once, and around 17% sits in the top ten. V shed 4 bases and J 4 bases; nucleotides not matched to a gene: 7. CDR3 length equals 18 residues. From germline, CDR1 is SGHRS and CDR2 YFSETQ. The sequence came from a male donor with ankylosing spondylitis. V and J are TRBV5-1 and TRBJ2-2; 16 nucleotides agree with TRBD2. Input material: blood, either unsorted or a sorted T cell fraction (not recorded which). For the CDR3, the DNA is TGCGCCAGCAGCCCAGGGACTAGCGGGAGGGCTACCACCGGGGAGCTGTTTTTT. Translating gives CASSPGTSGRATTGELFF.